This T cell receptor beta chain was observed in a study of blood T cell repertoires in COVID-19. Germline V gives CDR1 LGHNA, CDR2 YNFKEQ. The V gene lost 4 bases and the J gene lost 2 bases, with 11 bases spanning the gap. There are 15 residues in the CDR3. Original analysis: Amplification with reference gene primers provided the estimates of nucleated cell counts. Sequencing used immunoSEQ multiplex PCR; TCRdb keeps in-frame clones, though not all of them. That table supplies the V and J calls and clone size; D and trimming were determined from the DNA. Of around 200,000 clones detected, about 85% appear once; the ten largest clones hold about 9.1%.

The specimen sequenced was peripheral blood. V is TRBV4-2 and J is TRBJ2-2, with D maybe TRBD2 (5 bases). The TCR sequence derives from a woman at least 80 years old with acute or convalescent COVID-19. CDR3 in amino acids: CASSLPRGNTGELFF. CDR3 DNA sequence: TGTGCCAGCAGCCTACCTCGGGGAAACACCGGGGAGCTGTTTTTT.